The clone carrying this T cell receptor (beta chain) was recorded once. The germline V gene has CDR1 SEHNR and CDR2 FQNEAQ (reference sequence). CDR3 size: 13 residues. Germline trimming cut 5 bases from V and 6 bases from J; bases unmatched to any gene: 4. This sample is part of a study of blood T cell repertoires in COVID-19. Study overall: Whether acute or convalescent, the COVID-19 samples came from the United States, Italy and Spain. Nucleic acid was either cDNA or gDNA, and it came from T cells, B-cell-depleted T cells, or PBMCs.

In the original workflow: Nucleated cell counts were estimated from reference gene primer amplification. The table came from immunoSEQ multiplex PCR; TCRdb's copy has only in-frame clones and leaves some out. V, J and clone size are taken as reported in that table, and D and trimming were inferred from the DNA itself. Here the sample spans around 200,000 clones, around nine tenths being singletons. Sequencing was carried out using peripheral blood. This sequence originates from a man aged 35 to 55 with active or convalescent COVID-19. The chain has TRBV7-9 and TRBJ1-2; TRBD1 aligns across 9 bases. CDR3 sequence: CASSLQGADGYTF. The CDR3 nucleotides read TGTGCCAGCAGCCTACAGGGGGCGGATGGCTACACCTTC. The entire variable domain, with the rest obtained from reference TRBV7-9 and TRBJ1-2, is as follows: DTGVSQNPRHKITKRGQNVTFRCDPISEHNRLYWYRQTLGQGPEFLTYFQNEAQLEKSRLLSDRFSAERPKGSFSTLEIQRTEQGDSAMYLCASSLQGADGYTFGSGTRLTVV.